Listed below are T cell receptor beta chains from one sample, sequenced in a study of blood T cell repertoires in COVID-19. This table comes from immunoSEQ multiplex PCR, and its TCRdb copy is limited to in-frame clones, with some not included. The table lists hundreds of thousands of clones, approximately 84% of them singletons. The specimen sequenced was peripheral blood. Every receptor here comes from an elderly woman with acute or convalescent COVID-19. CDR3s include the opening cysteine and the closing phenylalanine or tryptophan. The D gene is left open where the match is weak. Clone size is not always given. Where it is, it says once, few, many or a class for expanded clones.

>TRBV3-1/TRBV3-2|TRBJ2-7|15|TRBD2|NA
TGTGCCAGCAGCCATCATTCAGGCGGGGGTCAGGAGCAGTACTTC
CASSHHSGGGQEQYF
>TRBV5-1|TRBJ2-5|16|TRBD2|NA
TGCGCCAGCAGCTTGTGGACTAGCGGGGACCAAGAGACCCAGTACTTC
CASSLWTSGDQETQYF
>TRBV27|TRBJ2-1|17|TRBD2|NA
TGTGCCAGCAGTTTCGGTCTAGCGGGCCCCTCCTACAATGAGCAGTTCTTC
CASSFGLAGPSYNEQFF
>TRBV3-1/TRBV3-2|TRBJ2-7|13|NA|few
TGTGCCAGCAGCCGGGGCAGCTCCTACGAGCAGTACTTC
CASSRGSSYEQYF
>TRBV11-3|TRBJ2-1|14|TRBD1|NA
TGTGCCAGCAGCCCGGACAGGCATTACAATGAGCAGTTCTTC
CASSPDRHYNEQFF
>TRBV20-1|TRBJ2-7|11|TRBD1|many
TGCAGTGCAGAACAGGGGGACGAGCAGTACTTC
CSAEQGDEQYF
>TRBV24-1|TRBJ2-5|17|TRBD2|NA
TGTGCCACCAGTGACCGGAGACTAGCGGGAGGCCGAGAGACCCAGTACTTC
CATSDRRLAGGRETQYF
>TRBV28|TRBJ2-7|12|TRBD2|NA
TGTGCCAGCAGTTTGGGACTAGGCGAGCAGTACTTC
CASSLGLGEQYF
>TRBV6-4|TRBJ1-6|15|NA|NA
TGTGCCAGCAGTGAAGCCACCACACAGGATTCACCCCTCCACTTT
CASSEATTQDSPLHF
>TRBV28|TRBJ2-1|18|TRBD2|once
TGTGCCAGCAGTCGGGGACTAGCGGGAGGGCCGTTGAGTAATGAGCAGTTCTTC
CASSRGLAGGPLSNEQFF
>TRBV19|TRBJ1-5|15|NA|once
TGTGCCAGTAGTATGGGACCGGGAGACAATCAGCCCCAGCATTTT
CASSMGPGDNQPQHF
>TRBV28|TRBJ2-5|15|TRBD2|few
TGTGCCAGCAGCCAGACTAGCGTTGTCCGGGAGACCCAGTACTTC
CASSQTSVVRETQYF
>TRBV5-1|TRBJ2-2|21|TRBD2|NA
TGCGCCAGCAGCTTGGAACCGGGACAGCCGGGACTAGCGGGATCCACCGGGGAGCTGTTTTTT
CASSLEPGQPGLAGSTGELFF
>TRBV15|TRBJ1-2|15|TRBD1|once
TGTGCCACCAGCAGGGGGACAGGCCTCACCTATGGCTACACCTTC
CATSRGTGLTYGYTF
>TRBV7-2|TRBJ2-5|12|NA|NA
TGTGCCAGCAGCAATCTCCAAGAGACCCAGTACTTC
CASSNLQETQYF
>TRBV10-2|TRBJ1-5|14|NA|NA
TGCGCCAGCAGTGAATACAGCTCGAGTCAGCCCCAGCATTTT
CASSEYSSSQPQHF
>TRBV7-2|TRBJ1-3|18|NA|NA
TGTGCCAGCAGCTTAAACCCAGGCAGTTCCGCCTCTGGAAACACCATATATTTT
CASSLNPGSSASGNTIYF
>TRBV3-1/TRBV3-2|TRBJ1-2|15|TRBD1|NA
TGTGCCAGCAGCCGACAGGGGCTTTATAACTATGGCTACACCTTC
CASSRQGLYNYGYTF
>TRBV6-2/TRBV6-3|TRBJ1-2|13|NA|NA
TGTGCCAGCAGTATCACAGGGTTCTATGGCTACACCTTC
CASSITGFYGYTF
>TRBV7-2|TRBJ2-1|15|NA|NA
TGTGCCAGCAGCTTAGCCTTTCCAACTACGGGGGAGCAGTTCTTC
CASSLAFPTTGEQFF